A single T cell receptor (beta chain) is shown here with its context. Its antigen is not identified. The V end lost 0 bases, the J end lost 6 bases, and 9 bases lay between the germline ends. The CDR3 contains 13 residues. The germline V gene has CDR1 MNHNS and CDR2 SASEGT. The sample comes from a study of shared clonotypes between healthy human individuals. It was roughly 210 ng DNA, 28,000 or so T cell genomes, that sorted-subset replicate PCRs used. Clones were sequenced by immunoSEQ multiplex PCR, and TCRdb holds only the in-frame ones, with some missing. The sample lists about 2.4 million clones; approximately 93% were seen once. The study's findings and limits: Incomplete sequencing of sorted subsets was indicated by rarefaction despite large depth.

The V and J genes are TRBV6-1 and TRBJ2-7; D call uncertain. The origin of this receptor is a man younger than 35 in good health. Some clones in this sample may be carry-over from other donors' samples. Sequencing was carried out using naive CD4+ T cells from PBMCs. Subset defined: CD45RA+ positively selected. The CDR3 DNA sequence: TGTGCCAGCAGTGAAGCCGGAGAGCTCGAGCAGTACTTC. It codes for CASSEAGELEQYF.